One and the same sample provided the 12 T cell receptor beta chains below, sequenced in a study of T cell changes during pregnancy in multiple sclerosis (dated by TCRdb to between 2018 and 2021). The protocol used for the library was the immunoSEQ multiplex PCR assay. The immuneACCESS repertoire file appears here via TCRdb, limited to in-frame rearrangements. These files lack a portion of the clones; in checked studies, under half of the deficit traces to unresolved V genes, and the cause of the others is not known. This sample has about 42,000 clones in its table, and around 84% of those were observed once. About 0.64% of the sample is in the top ten clones. The sample consisted of CD4+ T cells from peripheral blood mononuclear cells, taken before pregnancy. The source of these receptors is a female donor with multiple sclerosis, enrolled in a pregnancy study.

The J gene is TRBJ2-1, the V gene TRBV6-1, with 7 bases matching TRBD1. Germline CDR1 is MNHNS and CDR2 is SASEGT. This CDR3 has 12 amino acids. J was trimmed by 6 bases and V by 6 bases; bases with no gene match: 2. The CDR3 nucleotides are TGTGCCAGCAGGACAGGGAGCAATGAGCAGTTCTTC. This gives the protein CASRTGSNEQFF.

The gene calls are TRBV18 and TRBJ2-3, with 14 bases identical to TRBD2. Germline-derived CDR1 and CDR2 are KGHSH and LQKENI. This CDR3 comprises 16 residues. Trimming at V came to 0 bases and at J to 5 bases, leaving 1 base not matched to a gene. CDR3 coding DNA: TGTGCCAGCTCACCACCCGGACTAGCGGGGGGAGATACGCAGTATTTT. Its protein product is CASSPPGLAGGDTQYF.

V gene TRBV7-3 combines with J gene TRBJ2-2; the D gene is possibly TRBD1 (7 bases). The CDR3 has 16 amino acids. V lost 5 bases and J lost 7, with 20 bases in between. CDR1 is SGHTA and CDR2 is FQGTGA in the germline V gene. CDR3 nucleotide sequence: TGTGCCAGCAGCCCCGGGGGTCAGGGGGTAATCGGGGAGCTGTTTTTT. Protein sequence: CASSPGGQGVIGELFF.

This clone turned up a few times. V gene TRBV19 combines with J gene TRBJ1-1, with D maybe TRBD1 (6 bases). The CDR3 length is 13 residues. The germline gives CDR1 LNHDA, CDR2 SQIVND (reference sequence). Trimming shortened V by 2 bases and J by 6 bases, and 10 bases separated the two germline ends. The CDR3 region has the DNA TGTGCCAGTAGTATACGGGCAGGGGCTGAAGCTTTCTTT. As protein: CASSIRAGAEAFF. Full variable domain (remainder filled in from reference TRBV19 and TRBJ1-1): DGGITQSPKYLFRKEGQNVTLSCEQNLNHDAMYWYRQDPGQGLRLIYYSQIVNDFQKGDIAEGYSVSREKKESFPLTVTSAQKNPTAFYLCASSIRAGAEAFFGQGTRLTVV.

The chain employs TRBV19 and TRBJ2-6, with TRBD1 identical over 7 bases. The V segment lost 4 bases and the J segment 1 base; nucleotides outside the gene matches: 4. The V gene's germline CDR1 is LNHDA and CDR2 SQIVND (reference sequence). CDR3 length: 16 amino acids. In DNA, the CDR3 is TGTGCCAGTAGTAACGGACAGGTATCTGGGGCCAACGTCCTGACTTTC. It translates to CASSNGQVSGANVLTF.

The rearrangement joins TRBV25-1 to TRBJ2-1; perhaps TRBD2 as D (5 bases). The V gene's germline CDR1 is MGHDK and CDR2 SYGVNS. Between the trimmed V and J ends, which lost 6 bases and 8 bases, there was a span of 20 bases. CDR3 size: 15 residues. CDR3 sequence reads: CASRGSGPGMDEQFF. The CDR3 DNA reads TGTGCCAGCAGAGGGTCCGGGCCGGGGATGGATGAGCAGTTCTTC.

V gene TRBV19 combines with J gene TRBJ2-6; 12 bases are a match to TRBD1. The CDR3 loop spans 18 amino acids. The V gene's germline CDR1 is LNHDA and CDR2 SQIVND (reference sequence). The V and J ends lost 10 bases and 0 bases, in that order; junction bases with no gene match: 10. The CDR3: CAIGTGGVTSSGANVLTF. Written as DNA, the CDR3 is TGTGCCATCGGGACAGGGGGCGTCACGAGCTCTGGGGCCAACGTCCTGACTTTC.

This clone was detected only once. The gene calls are TRBV6-5 and TRBJ1-2; D is possibly TRBD1 (6 bases). V was trimmed by 6 bases and J by 3 bases, leaving 14 bases between them. Germline assignment: CDR1 MNHEY and CDR2 SVGAGI. The CDR3 extends over 14 amino acids. The CDR3 here is CASSTSGGHYGYTF. Here the CDR3 DNA reads TGTGCCAGCAGCACCTCGGGGGGGCACTATGGCTACACCTTC.

The chain joins TRBV7-2 to TRBJ2-5, with TRBD1 identical over 7 bases. The V and J ends lost 4 bases and 2 bases, in that order; junction bases with no gene match: 4. In germline, CDR1 is SGHTA, CDR2 FQGNSA. This CDR3 comprises 14 residues. CDR3 sequence (DNA): TGTGCCAGCAGCTCAGGGACAGTTCAAGAGACCCAGTACTTC. It encodes CASSSGTVQETQYF.

This clone was seen a handful of times. The chain links TRBV6-5 to TRBJ2-7, with TRBD1 matching over 7 bases. This CDR3 is built from 14 residues. From germline, CDR1 is MNHEY and CDR2 SVGAGI. Trimming at V came to 5 bases and at J to 4 bases, leaving 8 bases not matched to a gene. In DNA form, the CDR3 reads TGTGCCAGCAGTAGACAGGGTATGCTGTACGAGCAGTACTTC. As protein: CASSRQGMLYEQYF.

The CDR3 DNA follows: TGTGCCAGTATGGTGAGACAGGGAGTCGATGGCTACACCTTC. This translates into CASMVRQGVDGYTF. The chain is built from TRBV19 and TRBJ1-2; 7 bases map to TRBD1. Losses at the gene ends were 7 bases for V and 6 bases for J; bases not matched to a gene: 11. Germline CDR1 reads LNHDA; CDR2 reads SQIVND (reference sequence). The CDR3 totals 14 residues. The full variable domain, rest sourced from reference TRBV19 and TRBJ1-2, is DGGITQSPKYLFRKEGQNVTLSCEQNLNHDAMYWYRQDPGQGLRLIYYSQIVNDFQKGDIAEGYSVSREKKESFPLTVTSAQKNPTAFYLCASMVRQGVDGYTFGSGTRLTVV.

This clone was detected only once. The V call is TRBV6-5, the J call TRBJ2-7; tentatively, D is TRBD1 (6 bases). There are 14 residues in the CDR3. Trimming stripped 6 bases from V and 0 bases from J, with 12 bases between. Germline loops: CDR1 MNHEY, CDR2 SVGAGI. CDR3 loop: CASSLGQYSYEQYF. CDR3 nucleotide sequence: TGTGCCAGCAGCCTCGGACAGTACTCCTACGAGCAGTACTTC.